A selection of T cell receptor beta chains follows, all from one sample in a study of OX40 agonist ivuxolimab in advanced cancers. Clones were read by immunoSEQ multiplex PCR, and TCRdb kept only the in-frame ones, dropping some. This sample yields about 83,000 clones, of which under 90% are seen a single time; 1.5% to 2% belongs to the top ten. The sequenced sample was CD4+ or CD8+ T cells sorted from blood, obtained in a trial of the OX40 agonist ivuxolimab. Receptors were obtained from an adult with an advanced solid tumor such as melanoma, head and neck, liver or kidney cancer. The CDR3 runs from the conserved cysteine through the conserved F or W. The D gene is left open where the match is weak. Rows may omit the clone size; those that give it use once, few, many or a size class.

D gene: TRBD1
V gene: TRBV19
clone size: once
J gene: TRBJ1-2
CDR3 DNA: TGTGCCAGTAGGCCATCGGGACAGGCTGGGGGCTACACCTTC
CDR3 protein: CASRPSGQAGGYTF

D gene: NA
V gene: TRBV28
clone size: NA
J gene: TRBJ2-3
CDR3 DNA: TGTGCCAGCAGTAAGGACAGCACAGATACGCAGTATTTT
CDR3 protein: CASSKDSTDTQYF

D gene: TRBD1
V gene: TRBV7-2
clone size: NA
J gene: TRBJ1-1
CDR3 DNA: TGTGCCAGCAGCTTGCTGAGAGGACAGGGAGTAGCTTTCTTT
CDR3 protein: CASSLLRGQGVAFF

D gene: TRBD2
V gene: TRBV30
clone size: NA
J gene: TRBJ2-2
CDR3 DNA: TGTGCCTGGAGGGGACTAGCGATGGGCACCGGGGAGCTGTTTTTT
CDR3 protein: CAWRGLAMGTGELFF

D gene: TRBD1
V gene: TRBV6-6
clone size: NA
J gene: TRBJ2-1
CDR3 DNA: TGTGCCAGCAACGGACAGGGGTACAATGAGCAGTTCTTC
CDR3 protein: CASNGQGYNEQFF

D gene: NA
V gene: TRBV28
clone size: NA
J gene: TRBJ1-5
CDR3 DNA: TGTGCCAGCAGTTTAAGAGGCTCCAGTCAGCCCCAGCATTTT
CDR3 protein: CASSLRGSSQPQHF

D gene: TRBD1
V gene: TRBV5-4
clone size: once
J gene: TRBJ1-3
CDR3 DNA: TGTGCCAGCAGCTCTGCAACTGGACAGGTCTCTGGAAACACCATATATTTT
CDR3 protein: CASSSATGQVSGNTIYF

D gene: NA
V gene: TRBV10-3
clone size: NA
J gene: TRBJ1-1
CDR3 DNA: TGTGCCATCAGTGACGTCACTGAAGCTTTCTTT
CDR3 protein: CAISDVTEAFF

D gene: NA
V gene: TRBV5-6
clone size: NA
J gene: TRBJ2-3
CDR3 DNA: TGTGCCAGCAGCTTGTGGGGGACCGAAGATACGCAGTATTTT
CDR3 protein: CASSLWGTEDTQYF

D gene: TRBD1
V gene: TRBV9
clone size: NA
J gene: TRBJ2-1
CDR3 DNA: TGTGCCAGCAGCGTAGGGACAGGGACTGAGCAGTTCTTC
CDR3 protein: CASSVGTGTEQFF

D gene: NA
V gene: TRBV11-3
clone size: NA
J gene: TRBJ1-4
CDR3 DNA: TGTGCCAGCGAGGTCCCTCACGGGGCAACTAATGAAAAACTGTTTTTT
CDR3 protein: CASEVPHGATNEKLFF

D gene: NA
V gene: TRBV18
clone size: once
J gene: TRBJ2-4
CDR3 DNA: TGTGCCAGCTCACCACCTTTTGGACTAGCCAAAAACATTCAGTACTTC
CDR3 protein: CASSPPFGLAKNIQYF

D gene: NA
V gene: TRBV18
clone size: NA
J gene: TRBJ2-7
CDR3 DNA: TGTGCCAGCTCACCAAATCCACAGGGTGTGGAGCAGTACTTC
CDR3 protein: CASSPNPQGVEQYF

D gene: NA
V gene: TRBV18
clone size: once
J gene: TRBJ2-2
CDR3 DNA: TGTGCCAGCTCACCGGGACCCGAGCTGTTTTTT
CDR3 protein: CASSPGPELFF

D gene: NA
V gene: TRBV6-5
clone size: NA
J gene: TRBJ2-7
CDR3 DNA: TGTGCCAGCAGTGCATCCTACGAGCAGTACTTC
CDR3 protein: CASSASYEQYF

D gene: NA
V gene: TRBV6-5
clone size: NA
J gene: TRBJ1-5
CDR3 DNA: TGTGCCAGCAAATTCGTCGATCAGCCCCAGCATTTT
CDR3 protein: CASKFVDQPQHF

D gene: TRBD1
V gene: TRBV18
clone size: NA
J gene: TRBJ2-7
CDR3 DNA: TGTGCCAGCTCACCCGGACAGGGCTCCTACGAGCAGTACTTC
CDR3 protein: CASSPGQGSYEQYF

D gene: NA
V gene: TRBV6-5
clone size: NA
J gene: TRBJ1-2
CDR3 DNA: TGTGCCAGCACCTGGACTCGAACTCAGGGGGGCTACACCTTC
CDR3 protein: CASTWTRTQGGYTF

D gene: TRBD1
V gene: TRBV19
clone size: NA
J gene: TRBJ1-2
CDR3 DNA: TGTGCCAGTAGTATCGGACAGGGGGCGAAGTGTACCTTC
CDR3 protein: CASSIGQGAKCTF

D gene: NA
V gene: TRBV7-9
clone size: NA
J gene: TRBJ1-5
CDR3 DNA: TGTGCCAGCAGCTTAGATATGCAGCCCCAGCATTTT
CDR3 protein: CASSLDMQPQHF

D gene: TRBD1
V gene: TRBV4-2
clone size: NA
J gene: TRBJ1-1
CDR3 DNA: TGTGCCAGCAGCCAAGGGACAGGGGCGACTGAAGCTTTCTTT
CDR3 protein: CASSQGTGATEAFF

D gene: NA
V gene: TRBV28
clone size: NA
J gene: TRBJ2-3
CDR3 DNA: TGTGCCAGCAGTCCCCTCGGGGGCAGGACAGATACGCAGTATTTT
CDR3 protein: CASSPLGGRTDTQYF

D gene: TRBD1
V gene: TRBV7-9
clone size: NA
J gene: TRBJ1-2
CDR3 DNA: TGTGCCAGCAGCTTAAGGGGGCGGGATGGCTACACCTTC
CDR3 protein: CASSLRGRDGYTF

D gene: TRBD2
V gene: TRBV28
clone size: NA
J gene: TRBJ2-7
CDR3 DNA: TGTGCCAGCAGCCCGATGGGGGGGTCACACTCCTACGAGCAGTACTTC
CDR3 protein: CASSPMGGSHSYEQYF

D gene: NA
V gene: TRBV4-3
clone size: NA
J gene: TRBJ2-2
CDR3 DNA: TGCGCCAGCAGCCAAGAGCACACCGGGGAGCTGTTTTTT
CDR3 protein: CASSQEHTGELFF

D gene: NA
V gene: TRBV11-3
clone size: NA
J gene: TRBJ2-2
CDR3 DNA: TGTGCCAGCAGCCCCCGACAGAACACCGGGGAGCTGTTTTTT
CDR3 protein: CASSPRQNTGELFF

D gene: NA
V gene: TRBV28
clone size: NA
J gene: TRBJ2-1
CDR3 DNA: TGTGCCAGCAGTTTGGCCAGGGCTAGCCGAGGTGGATTCTTC
CDR3 protein: CASSLARASRGGFF

D gene: TRBD1
V gene: TRBV5-6
clone size: NA
J gene: TRBJ1-2
CDR3 DNA: TGTGCCAGCAGCTCGATGGACAGGGGCAATACCTTC
CDR3 protein: CASSSMDRGNTF

D gene: TRBD1
V gene: TRBV7-2
clone size: NA
J gene: TRBJ1-1
CDR3 DNA: TGTGCCAGCAGCTGGAACACAGGGGGCACTGAAGCTTTCTTT
CDR3 protein: CASSWNTGGTEAFF

D gene: NA
V gene: TRBV20-1
clone size: few
J gene: TRBJ2-7
CDR3 DNA: TGCAGTGCGAGAACAACCTACGAGCAGTACTTC
CDR3 protein: CSARTTYEQYF

D gene: NA
V gene: TRBV7-2
clone size: few
J gene: TRBJ2-1
CDR3 DNA: TGTGCCAGCAGCTTATACCCTCCGGGGGCAAACAATGAGCAGTTCTTC
CDR3 protein: CASSLYPPGANNEQFF

D gene: TRBD1
V gene: TRBV19
clone size: NA
J gene: TRBJ2-7
CDR3 DNA: TGTGCCAGTAGGGGGACAGGGAAGAACGAGCAGTACTTC
CDR3 protein: CASRGTGKNEQYF

D gene: NA
V gene: TRBV2
clone size: NA
J gene: TRBJ2-1
CDR3 DNA: TGTGCCAGCAGGCGGGACAGCACTTCCTACAATGAGCAGTTCTTC
CDR3 protein: CASRRDSTSYNEQFF

D gene: TRBD1
V gene: TRBV27
clone size: NA
J gene: TRBJ1-1
CDR3 DNA: TGTGCCAGCAGTCCATGGACAGGTTCGATGAACACTGAAGCTTTCTTT
CDR3 protein: CASSPWTGSMNTEAFF

D gene: TRBD1
V gene: TRBV30
clone size: NA
J gene: TRBJ2-1
CDR3 DNA: TGTGCCTGGGGTTCAGAGGGGGCCGAGCAGTTCTTC
CDR3 protein: CAWGSEGAEQFF

D gene: TRBD2
V gene: TRBV9
clone size: NA
J gene: TRBJ2-5
CDR3 DNA: TGTGCCAGCAGCGTCGGGGCGGGGGGGCAAACCCAGTACTTC
CDR3 protein: CASSVGAGGQTQYF

D gene: NA
V gene: TRBV28
clone size: NA
J gene: TRBJ2-5
CDR3 DNA: TGTGCCAGCACCCTCCGAGAGACCCAGTACTTC
CDR3 protein: CASTLRETQYF

D gene: NA
V gene: TRBV18
clone size: NA
J gene: TRBJ1-2
CDR3 DNA: TGTGCCAGCTCACCGGGGGGGAACTATGGCTACACCTTC
CDR3 protein: CASSPGGNYGYTF

D gene: NA
V gene: TRBV27
clone size: NA
J gene: TRBJ1-6
CDR3 DNA: TGTGCCAGCAGAAAACGACAGGACTATAATTCACCCCTCCACTTT
CDR3 protein: CASRKRQDYNSPLHF

D gene: NA
V gene: TRBV5-6
clone size: once
J gene: TRBJ2-3
CDR3 DNA: TGTGCCAGCAGCGCAATCCTGACCGACCTTAGCACAGATACGCAGTATTTT
CDR3 protein: CASSAILTDLSTDTQYF

D gene: TRBD1
V gene: TRBV4-1
clone size: NA
J gene: TRBJ2-5
CDR3 DNA: TGCGCCAGCAGCCTACAAGGGGGCAGGTGGGAGACCCAGTACTTC
CDR3 protein: CASSLQGGRWETQYF

D gene: NA
V gene: TRBV6-6
clone size: NA
J gene: TRBJ2-3
CDR3 DNA: TGTGCCAGCAGCCTTGGACAGCCCACAGATACGCAGTATTTT
CDR3 protein: CASSLGQPTDTQYF

D gene: NA
V gene: TRBV9
clone size: NA
J gene: TRBJ1-2
CDR3 DNA: TGTGCCAGCACGCTTAAGGACAGAGGAGACTATGGCTACACCTTC
CDR3 protein: CASTLKDRGDYGYTF